The clone carrying this TCR beta chain was seen only a few times. Antigen specificity is unknown. The entry originates in a study of Ad26.COV2.S vaccination and SARS-CoV-2 variants. Study information: Donor allocation was to the COV1001 Ad26.COV2.S trial arm. Intramuscular Ad26.COV2.S doses were given once or twice, 56 days apart.

Per the germline V gene, CDR1 is SQVTM and CDR2 is ANQGSEA. This CDR3 is 12 amino acids long. The V and J ends lost 4 bases and 5 bases respectively, with 11 bases between them. Treatment noted: 15 to 20 received Ad26.COV2.S at low or high dose, single or two shots; about 5 received placebo; per-sample allocation not given. Day 63 following the first vaccine or placebo injection was when the samples were taken. The repertoire was sequenced with immunoSEQ multiplex PCR; TCRdb's copy has only in-frame clones and lacks some. The table shows some 340,000 clones, with about 86% occurring only once. Overall study results and limits: With respect to non-spike TCR breadth, vaccine and placebo recipients were similar. Using TCR breadth and depth analyses may have led to underestimated total T cell responses.

The receptor was isolated from a person between 18 and 60 years old who received the Ad26.COV2.S COVID-19 vaccine or a placebo. The V gene is TRBV29-1, the J gene TRBJ1-1; D is possibly TRBD1 (6 bases). Sequencing used peripheral blood, obtained in a trial of Ad26.COV2.S vaccine versus placebo. The CDR3 DNA reads as TGCAGCGTTGGGGGGGCGAGGACTGAAGCTTTCTTT. This encodes CSVGGARTEAFF.